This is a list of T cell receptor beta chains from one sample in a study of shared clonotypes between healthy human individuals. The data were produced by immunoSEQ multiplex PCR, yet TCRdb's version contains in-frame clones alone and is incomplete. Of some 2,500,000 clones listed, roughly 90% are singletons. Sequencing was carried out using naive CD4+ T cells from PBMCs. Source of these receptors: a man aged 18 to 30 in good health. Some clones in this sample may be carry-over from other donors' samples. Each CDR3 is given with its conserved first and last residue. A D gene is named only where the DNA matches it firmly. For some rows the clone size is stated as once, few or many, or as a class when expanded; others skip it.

cdr3_aa: CASSRIPGINYGYTF
cdr3_nt: TGTGCCAGCAGCCGTATACCGGGAATTAACTATGGCTACACCTTC
clone_size: once
j_call: TRBJ1-2
d_call: NA
v_call: TRBV4-2

cdr3_aa: CASSLGLAYNEQFF
cdr3_nt: TGTGCCAGCAGCTTGGGACTAGCCTACAATGAGCAGTTCTTC
clone_size: few
j_call: TRBJ2-1
d_call: TRBD2
v_call: TRBV7-3

cdr3_aa: CAWRQHSSYNEQFF
cdr3_nt: TGTGCCTGGAGACAGCATAGCTCCTACAATGAGCAGTTCTTC
clone_size: NA
j_call: TRBJ2-1
d_call: NA
v_call: TRBV30

cdr3_aa: CASTPPGLAGASYEQYF
cdr3_nt: TGTGCCAGCACCCCCCCGGGACTAGCGGGAGCCTCCTACGAGCAGTACTTC
clone_size: NA
j_call: TRBJ2-7
d_call: TRBD2
v_call: TRBV28

cdr3_aa: CASSTGLAAYNEQFF
cdr3_nt: TGTGCCAGCTCAACGGGACTAGCAGCCTACAATGAGCAGTTCTTC
clone_size: NA
j_call: TRBJ2-1
d_call: TRBD2
v_call: TRBV18

cdr3_aa: CASSYSNRVTEAFF
cdr3_nt: TGTGCCAGCAGTTACTCTAATAGGGTCACTGAAGCTTTCTTT
clone_size: NA
j_call: TRBJ1-1
d_call: NA
v_call: TRBV6-6

cdr3_aa: CASSEGGGGTEAFF
cdr3_nt: TGTGCCAGCAGTGAAGGGGGGGGTGGCACTGAAGCTTTCTTT
clone_size: NA
j_call: TRBJ1-1
d_call: NA
v_call: TRBV2

cdr3_aa: CASSQEDLRTSNQPQHF
cdr3_nt: TGCGCCAGCAGCCAAGAGGACCTGAGGACTAGCAATCAGCCCCAGCATTTT
clone_size: NA
j_call: TRBJ1-5
d_call: NA
v_call: TRBV4-1

cdr3_aa: CASRSSGRGVGNEQFF
cdr3_nt: TGTGCCAGCAGGAGCTCGGGCAGGGGTGTTGGGAATGAGCAGTTCTTC
clone_size: NA
j_call: TRBJ2-1
d_call: NA
v_call: TRBV27

cdr3_aa: CASSPRTGGHGYTF
cdr3_nt: TGCGCCAGCAGTCCCCGCACAGGGGGGCATGGCTACACCTTC
clone_size: NA
j_call: TRBJ1-2
d_call: TRBD1
v_call: TRBV23-1

cdr3_aa: CASCPTGLGEQYF
cdr3_nt: TGTGCCAGCTGCCCGACAGGGTTGGGGGAGCAGTACTTC
clone_size: NA
j_call: TRBJ2-7
d_call: TRBD1
v_call: TRBV6-5

cdr3_aa: CASSFGSGSREQYF
cdr3_nt: TGTGCCAGCAGCTTCGGTAGCGGGAGTCGCGAGCAGTACTTC
clone_size: NA
j_call: TRBJ2-7
d_call: TRBD2
v_call: TRBV11-3

cdr3_aa: CASSYRASHGYTF
cdr3_nt: TGTGCCAGCAGTTACCGTGCGTCCCATGGCTACACCTTC
clone_size: NA
j_call: TRBJ1-2
d_call: NA
v_call: TRBV6-5

cdr3_aa: CASSRGLAGHEQYF
cdr3_nt: TGTGCCAGCAGTCGGGGACTAGCTGGGCACGAGCAGTACTTC
clone_size: few
j_call: TRBJ2-7
d_call: TRBD2
v_call: TRBV28

cdr3_aa: CASSPRSLSYEQYF
cdr3_nt: TGTGCCAGCAGCCCCCGGTCCCTTTCCTACGAGCAGTACTTC
clone_size: NA
j_call: TRBJ2-7
d_call: NA
v_call: TRBV9

cdr3_aa: CSVSRPDRGYTF
cdr3_nt: TGCAGCGTGTCCCGGCCGGATAGAGGCTACACCTTC
clone_size: NA
j_call: TRBJ1-2
d_call: NA
v_call: TRBV29-1

cdr3_aa: CASRYRGPTNYGYTF
cdr3_nt: TGTGCCAGCAGATACAGGGGCCCAACCAACTATGGCTACACCTTC
clone_size: NA
j_call: TRBJ1-2
d_call: TRBD1
v_call: TRBV5-4

cdr3_aa: CASSLVGGRRETQYF
cdr3_nt: TGCGCCAGCAGCTTGGTTGGGGGAAGGAGGGAGACCCAGTACTTC
clone_size: once
j_call: TRBJ2-5
d_call: NA
v_call: TRBV5-1

cdr3_aa: CASSIDRGTGELFF
cdr3_nt: TGTGCCAGCAGCATTGACAGGGGAACCGGGGAGCTGTTTTTT
clone_size: NA
j_call: TRBJ2-2
d_call: TRBD1
v_call: TRBV7-3

cdr3_aa: CATSRDLAGGLEQYF
cdr3_nt: TGTGCCACCAGCAGAGATTTAGCGGGAGGTCTCGAGCAGTACTTC
clone_size: NA
j_call: TRBJ2-7
d_call: TRBD2
v_call: TRBV15